Shown below are 25 T cell receptor beta chains from a single sample sequenced in a study of a mutant IDH1 vaccine in newly diagnosed glioma. The protocol was immunoSEQ multiplex PCR, while the TCRdb copy is restricted to in-frame clones and leaves out a portion. The repertoire consists of some 67,000 clones, with around 88% occurring once and the leading ten covering approximately 4.5%. The sample's time point: baseline, week 1 (first vaccination visit). Treatment: pre-vaccination baseline after standard-of-care therapy. Here the sequenced sample was peripheral blood mononuclear cells (PBMCs), taken from a glioma patient treated with radiotherapy, temozolomide or both. The receptor source for this set is a woman aged 18-29 years with glioma. Some clones in this sample may be carry-over from other donors' samples.

This clone was seen a handful of times. This rearrangement joins TRBV2 to TRBJ1-1, with D unclear. Germline V lookup: CDR1 SNHLY, CDR2 FYNNEI. This CDR3 has 13 residues. V was trimmed by 3 bases and J by 1 base, leaving 6 bases between them. This chain's CDR3 is CASSDLPNTEAFF. The CDR3 bases are TGTGCCAGCAGTGACCTACCGAACACTGAAGCTTTCTTT. The full variable domain, completed using reference TRBV2 and TRBJ1-1, is EPEVTQTPSHQVTQMGQEVILRCVPISNHLYFYWYRQILGQKVEFLVSFYNNEISEKSEIFDDQFSVERPDGSNFTLKIRSTKLEDSAMYFCASSDLPNTEAFFGQGTRLTVV.

The V and J genes are TRBV18 and TRBJ1-5; 10 bases line up with TRBD1. Germline CDR1 and CDR2: KGHSH and LQKENI. Trimming cost V 3 bases and J 3 bases; bases outside gene matches: 11. The CDR3 sequence is 18 residues long. The CDR3 coding sequence is TGTGCCAGCTCACCCGGCGGGACAGGGGAATGGGTCAATCAGCCCCAGCATTTT. Translation: CASSPGGTGEWVNQPQHF.

The chain recombines TRBV6-6 with TRBJ2-5; TRBD1 is a possible D gene (5 bases). CDR1 is MNHNY and CDR2 is SVGAGI in the germline V gene (reference sequence). The CDR3 spans 15 residues. V lost 5 bases to trimming and J lost 5 bases, with 18 bases between them. In DNA, the CDR3 is TGTGCCAGCAGTAATCAGGGAAGGGGTCTGGAGACCCAGTACTTC. Amino acids: CASSNQGRGLETQYF.

The chain uses TRBV7-9 and TRBJ2-1; D gene ambiguous. In germline, CDR1 is SEHNR, CDR2 FQNEAQ (reference sequence). Trimming removed 4 bases from V and 0 bases from J, with 4 bases in between. The CDR3 extends over 13 amino acids. The chain's CDR3 is CASSSPSYNEQFF. CDR3 nucleotide sequence: TGTGCCAGCAGCTCCCCCTCCTACAATGAGCAGTTCTTC.

In this sample, this clone turned up once. The chain uses TRBV29-1 and TRBJ1-2, with D perhaps TRBD1 (6 bases). CDR1 is SQVTM and CDR2 is ANQGSEA in the germline V gene. This CDR3 spans 14 amino acids. Trimming took 7 bases from V and 4 from J, leaving 19 bases between them. The CDR3 here is CSGYIKSRGYGYTF. CDR3 in DNA: TGCAGCGGCTACATAAAATCCAGGGGCTATGGCTACACCTTC.

The chain recombines TRBV29-1 with TRBJ2-1; tentatively, D is TRBD2 (6 bases). The V end lost 4 bases, the J end lost 4 bases, and 11 bases lay between the germline ends. Germline loops: CDR1 SQVTM, CDR2 ANQGSEA. The CDR3 covers 13 residues. The CDR3 loop reads CSVVGGVYNEQFF. The CDR3 DNA sequence: TGCAGCGTTGTCGGGGGAGTATACAATGAGCAGTTCTTC.

V and J are TRBV7-9 and TRBJ1-5, with TRBD1 matching 7 bases. Germline CDR1 and CDR2: SEHNR and FQNEAQ (reference sequence). V was pared by 8 bases and J by 9 bases, with 10 bases of the junction left unmatched. The CDR3 contains 13 residues. The CDR3 region has the DNA TGTGCCAGCCAAAGCGACAGGGATGGGCCCCAGCATTTT. Translated: CASQSDRDGPQHF.

The gene calls are TRBV7-9 and TRBJ1-4, with TRBD1 as a possible D gene (5 bases). Germline loops: CDR1 SEHNR, CDR2 FQNEAQ (reference sequence). This CDR3 contains 15 residues. The germline V and J ends were trimmed by 4 bases and 0 bases, with 9 bases remaining between them. The CDR3 spells CASSSQGATNEKLFF. The DNA of the CDR3 is TGTGCCAGCAGCTCTCAGGGTGCAACTAATGAAAAACTGTTTTTT.

In its sample, this clone was seen once. The chain joins TRBV10-1 to TRBJ2-2; 8 nucleotides align to TRBD2. V shed 5 bases, J shed 0 bases, and the junction held 5 bases outside the gene matches. From germline, CDR1 is WNHNN and CDR2 SYGVQD (reference sequence). The CDR3 spans 16 residues. The CDR3 DNA reads TGCGCCAGCAGTAGAAGCGGGAGTTCGAACACCGGGGAGCTGTTTTTT. It translates to CASSRSGSSNTGELFF.

The V gene is TRBV7-8, the J gene TRBJ1-4; no definite D call. The CDR3 is 15 residues long. The ends were cut back, 7 bases at V and 1 base at J, with 13 bases in the middle. Per germline, CDR1 SGHVS and CDR2 FQNEAQ. The CDR3: CASTDRPLTNEKLFF. Here the CDR3 DNA reads TGTGCCAGCACCGATCGACCGCTAACTAATGAAAAACTGTTTTTT.

The gene calls are TRBV11-2 and TRBJ2-7, with TRBD2 matching 7 bases. V was pared by 2 bases and J by 0 bases, with 7 bases of the junction left unmatched. The germline V gene encodes CDR1 SGHAT and CDR2 FQNNGV. There are 16 residues in the CDR3. In DNA form, the CDR3 reads TGTGCCAGCAGCTTAAGAGGGAGGGGCCCCTCCTACGAGCAGTACTTC. It is translated as CASSLRGRGPSYEQYF.

The CDR3 region has the DNA TGTGCCACCAGCAGAGTCGCTAACTATGGCTACACCTTC. Protein sequence: CATSRVANYGYTF. The chain recombines TRBV15 with TRBJ1-2; D gene uncertain. With 1 base removed from V and 0 bases from J, the gap between germline ends came to 3 bases. Germline V gives CDR1 LNHNV, CDR2 YYDKDF (reference sequence). The CDR3 sequence is 13 residues long.

CDR3 loop: CASSSDRGGYGYTF. CDR3 nucleotide sequence: TGTGCCAGCTCGTCCGACAGGGGAGGCTATGGCTACACCTTC. The gene calls are TRBV7-2 and TRBJ1-2, with 8 bases identical to TRBD1. The CDR3 totals 14 residues. Per the germline V gene, CDR1 is SGHTA and CDR2 is FQGNSA. The V and J ends lost 8 bases and 4 bases, in that order; junction bases with no gene match: 9. Together with reference TRBV7-2 and TRBJ1-2, the CDR3 gives the full variable domain: GAGVSQSPSNKVTEKGKDVELRCDPISGHTALYWYRQSLGQGLEFLIYFQGNSAPDKSGLPSDRFSAERTGGSVSTLTIQRTQQEDSAVYLCASSSDRGGYGYTFGSGTRLTVV.

This sequence joins TRBV29-1 and TRBJ2-3; no reliable D call. The germline CDR1 and CDR2 sequences are SQVTM and ANQGSEA. The CDR3 consists of 14 residues. Trimming shortened V by 1 base and J by 1 base, and 9 bases separated the two germline ends. CDR3 in DNA: TGCAGCGTTGAAGGTCAGAGACGCACAGATACGCAGTATTTT. This encodes CSVEGQRRTDTQYF.

The count of this clone is one. This chain links TRBV6-6 with TRBJ2-2; TRBD2 matches at 11 bases. Germline V lookup: CDR1 MNHNY, CDR2 SVGAGI (reference sequence). The CDR3 sequence is 14 residues long. Trimming took 4 bases from V and 6 from J; bases not matched to a gene: 1. As DNA, the CDR3 is TGTGCCAGCAGTTTAGCGGGAGGGGCCGGGGAGCTGTTTTTT. Its translation is CASSLAGGAGELFF.

The V gene is TRBV5-4, the J gene TRBJ2-3; TRBD2 matches 7 bases. CDR3 length: 14 amino acids. Germline CDR1 reads SGHNT; CDR2 reads YYREEE (reference sequence). Losses at the gene ends were 4 bases for V and 2 bases for J; bases not matched to a gene: 4. As DNA, the CDR3 is TGTGCCAGCAGCCAGAGCGGGGACACAGATACGCAGTATTTT. Its protein product is CASSQSGDTDTQYF.

The table lists this clone with a count of one. For the CDR3, the DNA is TGCGCCAGCAGCCGGACGGACGGCTATAATTCACCCCTCCACTTT. Protein: CASSRTDGYNSPLHF. V gene TRBV4-3 combines with J gene TRBJ1-6, with D hard to call. Trimming shortened V by 4 bases and J by 3 bases, and 10 bases separated the two germline ends. The CDR3 has 15 residues. CDR1 and CDR2 (germline): LGHNA, YSLEER.

The J gene is TRBJ2-7, the V gene TRBV4-1, with 8 bases aligning to TRBD1. The junction had 10 bases not matched to a gene; V was cut back by 0 bases and J by 6 bases. Germline V gene data show CDR1 as MGHRA and CDR2 as YSYEKL. The CDR3 spans 16 residues. CDR3 DNA sequence: TGCGCCAGCAGCCAAGACCCAGGGGGCCGGATTGTCGAGCAGTACTTC. It specifies CASSQDPGGRIVEQYF.

This clone has a single count. The chain links TRBV19 to TRBJ1-5; D is perhaps TRBD1 (5 bases). Germline CDR1 is LNHDA and CDR2 is SQIVND (reference sequence). The CDR3 loop spans 18 amino acids. Trimming removed 7 bases at V and 0 bases at J, with 22 bases between. As DNA, the CDR3 is TGTGCCAGTACCCCACCAGGCGGGGGACGATATAGCAATCAGCCCCAGCATTTT. Its protein is CASTPPGGGRYSNQPQHF. The variable domain in full, with the rest retrieved from reference TRBV19 and TRBJ1-5, is DGGITQSPKYLFRKEGQNVTLSCEQNLNHDAMYWYRQDPGQGLRLIYYSQIVNDFQKGDIAEGYSVSREKKESFPLTVTSAQKNPTAFYLCASTPPGGGRYSNQPQHFGDGTRLSIL.

This chain links TRBV7-9 with TRBJ1-2; the D is unclear. The CDR3 totals 14 residues. The germline CDR1 and CDR2 sequences are SEHNR and FQNEAQ (reference sequence). V was clipped by 0 bases and J by 6 bases, with 11 bases between them. The CDR3 coding sequence is TGTGCCAGCAGCTTAGCGCTTAGGCCAGATGGCTACACCTTC. Translation gives CASSLALRPDGYTF.

The chain has TRBV10-3 and TRBJ2-1; TRBD2 matches at 9 bases. Trimming cost V 4 bases and J 2 bases; bases outside gene matches: 6. This CDR3 spans 16 amino acids. CDR1 is ENHRY, CDR2 SYGVKD, per germline. The CDR3 is CAISVPPSGAYNEQFF. CDR3 DNA sequence: TGTGCCATCAGTGTCCCGCCTAGCGGGGCCTACAATGAGCAGTTCTTC.

This clone was seen only once. The chain has TRBV11-2 and TRBJ2-3; 8 nucleotides align to TRBD2. The CDR3 sequence is 16 residues long. Germline V lookup: CDR1 SGHAT, CDR2 FQNNGV. V lost 0 bases and J lost 2; bases outside the gene matches: 4. The DNA of the CDR3 is TGTGCCAGCAGCTTAGAGGGGCGGGGGGCCACAGATACGCAGTATTTT. Translated, it gives CASSLEGRGATDTQYF.

V is TRBV11-2 and J is TRBJ2-5, with no clear D. The CDR3 is 13 amino acids. V was cut by 4 bases and J by 4 bases, with 10 bases left in between. Germline V gives CDR1 SGHAT, CDR2 FQNNGV. The DNA of the CDR3 is TGTGCCAGCAGCTCCCGCCTGTCAGAGACCCAGTACTTC. It translates to CASSSRLSETQYF.

The chain joins TRBV5-1 to TRBJ1-6; no clear D gene. CDR3 size: 13 residues. V lost 5 bases and J 0 bases, leaving 3 bases between the germline ends. Per the germline V gene, CDR1 is SGHRS and CDR2 is YFSETQ. The CDR3 sequence is CASRASYNSPLHF. In DNA, the CDR3 is TGCGCCAGCAGGGCCTCCTATAATTCACCCCTCCACTTT.

This clone was detected only once. The rearrangement uses TRBV25-1 and TRBJ1-2; D is undetermined. The CDR3 runs to 12 residues. V lost 2 bases and J 6 bases, leaving 7 bases between the germline ends. Germline CDR1 is MGHDK and CDR2 is SYGVNS. Here the CDR3 reads CASSEPSHGYTF. In DNA form, the CDR3 reads TGTGCCAGCAGTGAACCTAGCCATGGCTACACCTTC.